The text below deals with one TCR beta chain. The CDR3 spans 17 residues. J lost 1 base, V lost 6 bases, and 12 bases had no gene match. Germline CDR1 MDHEN, CDR2 SYDVKM. The sample is drawn from a study of blood T cell repertoires in COVID-19. Across the study: From T cells, B-cell-depleted T cells, or PBMCs came the material, which was cDNA or gDNA.

Measured with immunoSEQ multiplex PCR; TCRdb has only the in-frame clones, and not every one. The table lists 300,000 or so clones, around nine tenths of them singletons. The sequenced sample consisted of peripheral blood. This chain uses TRBV28 with TRBJ2-3; 8 bases map to TRBD1. The source of this sequence is a man aged 50 to 59 with active or convalescent COVID-19. The CDR3 nucleotides are TGTGCCAGCAGCCCCCTACGGGGGACAGGTGGCACAGATACGCAGTATTTT. Translating gives CASSPLRGTGGTDTQYF.